The clone carrying this TCR beta chain was counted between two and nine times. Its antigen is unknown. The data derive from a study of T-cell memory formation after mild COVID-19. Study-level points and caveats: Balance between CD4 and CD8 was seen in clones contracting day 15 to 85, and a CD4+ lean was seen in later expanders.

TCRdb processed the 5' RACE reads anew with MiXCR; each CDR3 protein has one entry. The table includes 350,000 to 550,000 distinct CDR3 sequences, about a sixth detected once. Sequencing used PBMCs or a T cell subset sorted from them (not recorded which). The source of this sequence is a man aged 18 to 30 who had mild COVID-19 (a few samples of this study predate the infection). Cell type and time point are not known.

The CDR3 reads CASSDLLWDKGAPGANVLTF. The CDR3 DNA sequence: TGTGCCAGCAGTGACCTCCTTTGGGACAAAGGCGCTCCTGGGGCCAACGTCCTGACTTTC. The chain uses TRBV12-3 or TRBV12-4 and TRBJ2-6; possibly TRBD1 for D (6 bases). This CDR3 spans 20 amino acids. V was pared by 5 bases and J by 2 bases, with 25 bases between.